This passage covers 27 T cell receptor beta chains from one sample sequenced in a study of blood T cell repertoires in COVID-19. The data were produced by immunoSEQ multiplex PCR, yet TCRdb's version contains in-frame clones alone and is incomplete. Altogether hundreds of thousands of clones are present, around 87% being singletons, with the ten largest covering about 6.9%. The specimen was peripheral blood. These receptors came from a woman aged 50 to 60 with COVID-19, enrolled during active disease.

This sequence joins TRBV7-6 and TRBJ1-2; 7 bases are a match to TRBD1. The germline V gene has CDR1 SGHVS and CDR2 FNYEAQ. The V and J ends lost 5 bases and 2 bases, in that order; junction bases with no gene match: 5. The CDR3 covers 14 residues. The CDR3 loop is CASSPRTGNYGYTF. In nucleotides, the CDR3 is TGTGCCAGCAGCCCTCGGACAGGAAACTATGGCTACACCTTC.

This clone was counted only a few times. The rearrangement links TRBV6-2 or TRBV6-3 to TRBJ2-3; TRBD1 agrees at 9 bases. V lost 2 bases and J lost 3; bases outside the gene matches: 12. The CDR3 consists of 18 residues. Germline CDR1 MNHEY, CDR2 SVGEGT. In DNA, the CDR3 is TGTGCCAGCAGTTACGTACTCGGACAGGGGAGGAGAACAGATACGCAGTATTTT. Translation gives CASSYVLGQGRRTDTQYF.

This clone was seen ten or more times. This chain joins TRBV4-3 and TRBJ2-7, with D perhaps matching TRBD1 (7 bases). This CDR3 spans 15 amino acids. Germline V gives CDR1 LGHNA, CDR2 YSLEER. V shed 2 bases and J shed 4 bases, with 15 bases lying between them. CDR3 in amino acids: CASSQWRDSGYEQYF. The CDR3 coding sequence is TGCGCCAGCAGCCAATGGAGGGACAGCGGTTACGAGCAGTACTTC.

The J gene is TRBJ2-5, the V gene TRBV6-2 or TRBV6-3; TRBD2 agrees at 10 bases. Germline CDR1 is MNHEY and CDR2 is SVGEGT. The V segment lost 9 bases and the J segment 5 bases; nucleotides outside the gene matches: 0. The CDR3 covers 11 residues. The CDR3 reads CASSGRETQYF. The CDR3 DNA follows: TGTGCCAGTAGCGGGAGGGAGACCCAGTACTTC.

V usage is TRBV3-1 (or the pseudogene TRBV3-2) and J usage is TRBJ1-1; 10 bases align to TRBD1. Unmatched junction bases numbered 5, after V lost 0 bases and J lost 1 base. Germline loops: CDR1 LGHDT, CDR2 YNNKEL (reference sequence). The CDR3 spans 17 residues. The CDR3 nucleotides are TGTGCCAGCAGCCAAGATATCCGGGACAGGGGGAACACTGAAGCTTTCTTT. It encodes CASSQDIRDRGNTEAFF.

The V and J genes are TRBV29-1 and TRBJ2-3; 12 nucleotides agree with TRBD1. Germline lookup yields CDR1 SQVTM and CDR2 ANQGSEA. This CDR3 has 15 amino acids. V gave up 6 bases and J gave up 5 bases; unmatched junction bases: 9. The CDR3, as DNA: TGCAGCGTCAAAGGGGACAGGGGGCAGGTAGATACGCAGTATTTT. This encodes CSVKGDRGQVDTQYF.

The J gene is TRBJ2-5, the V gene TRBV6-5; TRBD1 matches 9 bases. V was pared by 0 bases and J by 2 bases, with 1 base of the junction left unmatched. CDR1 is MNHEY and CDR2 is SVGAGI in the germline V gene. The CDR3 sequence is 15 residues long. The CDR3 here is CASSYSDRGQETQYF. The CDR3 DNA reads TGTGCCAGCAGTTACTCGGACAGGGGACAAGAGACCCAGTACTTC.

DNA of the CDR3: TGTGCCAGCAGCTTAGCCGCGACCGGGACAAGGGATGGCTACACCTTC. It translates to CASSLAATGTRDGYTF. This chain links TRBV11-3 with TRBJ1-2; maybe TRBD1 (6 bases). V lost 1 base to trimming and J lost 6 bases, with 18 bases between them. The CDR3 is 16 amino acids. Germline loops: CDR1 SGHNT, CDR2 YENEEA.

With regard to this clone: It is unclear where the CDR3 begins or ends on the DNA, so no DNA is shown, and the CDR3 is as TCRdb lists it. The chain couples TRBV24-1 to TRBJ2-2; the D call TRBD1 from the table was never checked on the DNA. Looked up from germline, CDR1 is KGHDR and CDR2 is SFDVKD. 17 amino acids form the CDR3, both terminal residues included. CDR3: CATSLRDRGLRAGELFF.

The gene calls are TRBV19 and TRBJ2-4; TRBD2 is a possible D gene (5 bases). V was clipped by 3 bases and J by 6 bases, with 9 bases between them. The CDR3 is 13 amino acids. Germline V gene data show CDR1 as LNHDA and CDR2 as SQIVND (reference sequence). The CDR3 is CASSISAGNIQYF. DNA of the CDR3: TGTGCCAGTAGTATTTCCGCGGGAAACATTCAGTACTTC.

The count of this clone is one. The rearrangement links TRBV29-1 to TRBJ1-2; perhaps TRBD1 as D (5 bases). This CDR3 comprises 12 residues. V was trimmed by 5 bases and J by 6 bases, leaving 13 bases between them. Germline V gene lookup returns CDR1 SQVTM and CDR2 ANQGSEA. CDR3 loop: CSVRGRDDGYTF. CDR3 in DNA: TGCAGCGTTAGGGGCAGGGATGATGGCTACACCTTC.

The chain has TRBV29-1 and TRBJ1-1; weak D call: TRBD1 (5 bases). The V gene lost 4 bases and the J gene lost 3 bases, with 12 bases spanning the gap. The CDR3 is 13 residues long. Germline assignment: CDR1 SQVTM and CDR2 ANQGSEA. CDR3 DNA: TGCAGCGTTGCTGGGGGGGGGTACACTGAAGCTTTCTTT. Its translation: CSVAGGGYTEAFF.

The V gene is TRBV6-4, the J gene TRBJ1-6; D not certain. CDR1 is MRHNA and CDR2 is SNTAGT in the germline V gene. The CDR3 has 11 amino acids. Trimming stripped 9 bases from V and 5 bases from J, with 5 bases between. The CDR3 coding sequence is TGTGCCAGTAAAAATAATTCACCCCTCCACTTT. It encodes CASKNNSPLHF.

The chain couples TRBV5-1 to TRBJ2-7; 8 nucleotides match TRBD2. This CDR3 region has 15 residues. Germline CDR1 is SGHRS and CDR2 is YFSETQ. The V and J ends lost 4 bases and 4 bases, in that order; junction bases with no gene match: 10. The CDR3 loop is CASSIMAGGSYEQYF. DNA for the CDR3: TGCGCCAGCAGCATCATGGCGGGAGGTTCGTACGAGCAGTACTTC.

This clone was detected once. The chain employs TRBV14 and TRBJ1-1, with 8 bases aligning to TRBD1. This CDR3 has 13 amino acids. In germline, CDR1 is SGHDN, CDR2 FVKESK. The V gene end was trimmed by 2 bases and the J gene end by 13 bases; junction bases not matched to a gene: 9. CDR3 protein: CASSQNTGGIYFF. Written as DNA, the CDR3 is TGTGCCAGCAGCCAAAACACAGGGGGGATTTATTTCTTT.

The gene calls are TRBV29-1 and TRBJ2-1, with 9 bases matching TRBD1. The CDR3 is made up of 13 amino acids. The trim removed 8 bases at V and 3 bases at J, leaving 5 bases unmatched. Germline CDR1 SQVTM, CDR2 ANQGSEA. The CDR3 protein is CSLQTGGYNEQFF. Here the CDR3 DNA reads TGCAGCCTACAGACAGGGGGCTACAATGAGCAGTTCTTC.

The chain is built from TRBV19 and TRBJ1-5; the match to TRBD1 covers 7 bases. Germline assignment: CDR1 LNHDA and CDR2 SQIVND (reference sequence). With 5 bases clipped from V and 0 bases from J, the junction kept 16 bases outside the gene matches. The CDR3 runs 19 residues. This CDR3 reads CASSFSSLQGRYSNQPQHF. CDR3 bases: TGTGCCAGTAGTTTCTCTAGTCTACAGGGGCGCTATAGCAATCAGCCCCAGCATTTT.

The chain carries TRBV7-3 and TRBJ2-3; 13 bases fit TRBD2. V was pared by 2 bases and J by 3 bases, with 11 bases of the junction left unmatched. Germline V gene sequence: CDR1 SGHTA, CDR2 FQGTGA. The CDR3 totals 19 residues. The DNA for the CDR3 is TGTGCCAGCAGCTTATGGATAATGGGGACTAGCGGGAAGACAGATACGCAGTATTTT. It encodes CASSLWIMGTSGKTDTQYF.

The chain couples TRBV4-1 to TRBJ1-2; D is unclear. V was cut by 0 bases and J by 4 bases, with 12 bases left in between. This CDR3 has 15 amino acids. The germline V gene encodes CDR1 MGHRA and CDR2 YSYEKL. CDR3 protein: CASSQEPETSYGYTF. The CDR3 region has the DNA TGCGCCAGCAGCCAAGAGCCGGAGACCTCCTATGGCTACACCTTC.

The chain employs TRBV11-2 and TRBJ2-3; D is perhaps TRBD2 (5 bases). Germline-derived CDR1 and CDR2 are SGHAT and FQNNGV. The CDR3 runs 14 residues. V dropped 3 bases and J dropped 6 bases, with 13 bases sitting between them. The DNA for the CDR3 is TGTGCCAGCAGCTTCCTCGTCACGGGGGATACGCAGTATTTT. Amino acids: CASSFLVTGDTQYF.

The chain combines TRBV5-5 with TRBJ2-3, with D possibly matching TRBD2 (6 bases). The CDR3 runs to 18 residues. In germline, CDR1 is SGHKS, CDR2 YYEKEE (reference sequence). The germline V and J ends were trimmed by 0 bases and 0 bases, with 17 bases remaining between them. CDR3: CASSLVRSAGSSTDTQYF. The DNA for the CDR3 is TGTGCCAGCAGCTTGGTTCGTTCCGCGGGGAGTAGCACAGATACGCAGTATTTT.

The rearrangement links TRBV5-4 to TRBJ2-3; 8 nucleotides agree with TRBD2. With 0 bases clipped from V and 2 bases from J, the junction kept 2 bases outside the gene matches. The CDR3 has 15 amino acids. The germline CDR1 and CDR2 sequences are SGHNT and YYREEE (reference sequence). CDR3 residues: CASSLELADTDTQYF. The CDR3 DNA is TGTGCCAGCAGCTTGGAACTAGCGGACACAGATACGCAGTATTTT.

This chain uses TRBV5-1 with TRBJ2-5, with D uncertain. The CDR3 loop spans 15 amino acids. V was shortened by 4 bases and J by 11 bases, with 24 bases between the two germline ends. Germline lookup yields CDR1 SGHRS and CDR2 YFSETQ. Here the CDR3 DNA reads TGCGCCAGCAGCCCCGTGGTCGGTTTTGAACGAGCACAGTACTTC. As protein: CASSPVVGFERAQYF.

This CDR3 is CASTQGGGRRTDTQYF. DNA of the CDR3: TGTGCCAGCACCCAAGGGGGGGGGCGCCGCACAGATACGCAGTATTTT. The genes are TRBV11-2 and TRBJ2-3; D might be TRBD2 (7 bases). Per germline, CDR1 SGHAT and CDR2 FQNNGV. V lost 7 bases and J 1 base, leaving 18 bases between the germline ends. This CDR3 has 16 amino acids.

The V and J genes are TRBV27 and TRBJ1-3; maybe TRBD1 (5 bases). The germline CDR1 and CDR2 sequences are MNHEY and SMNVEV (reference sequence). V lost 6 bases and J 1 base, leaving 25 bases between the germline ends. This CDR3 has 19 amino acids. The CDR3 bases are TGTGCCAGCAGACCTCGGGGGATTCACGATTTTTGGTCTGGAAACACCATATATTTT. As protein: CASRPRGIHDFWSGNTIYF.

This chain uses TRBV7-2 with TRBJ2-7, with 9 bases that match TRBD1. The CDR3 covers 16 residues. Germline CDR1 and CDR2: SGHTA and FQGNSA. Trimming removed 3 bases from V and 4 bases from J; junction bases left unmatched: 10. For the CDR3, the DNA is TGTGCCAGCAGCTTCCAAACAGGGGGCGAATTTTACGAGCAGTACTTC. As protein: CASSFQTGGEFYEQYF.

The rearrangement joins TRBV25-1 to TRBJ2-5; D ambiguous. V was shortened by 4 bases and J by 3 bases, with 15 bases between the two germline ends. Germline loops: CDR1 MGHDK, CDR2 SYGVNS. There are 15 residues in the CDR3. Here the CDR3 DNA reads TGTGCCAGCAGTGCCTCAGGTCCGGTTAAAGAGACCCAGTACTTC. Its protein product is CASSASGPVKETQYF.